The 29 T cell receptor beta chains given below trace back to one sample, sequenced in a study of cytomegalovirus exposure and HLA in healthy donors. PCR employed 60 Vbeta and 13 Jbeta primers. Assay used: immunoSEQ multiplex PCR; TCRdb lists only in-frame clones, some missing. The table lists 140,000 to 150,000 clones, 76% of them singletons. The sequencing input was PBMCs. The receptors originated from a woman in her forties in good health and CMV-seronegative.

In the case of this clone: A junction end diverges from the germline sequence, so it may reflect a read error. The gene calls are TRBV7-9 and TRBJ1-1, with D unresolved. The CDR3 extends over 14 amino acids. The germline CDR1 and CDR2 sequences are SEHNR and FQNEAQ (reference sequence). For the CDR3, the DNA is TGTTCCAGCAGCTTAATAGCCGGGAACACTGAAGCTTTCTTT. Its translation is CSSSLIAGNTEAFF.

The chain employs TRBV19 and TRBJ2-3; D gene unclear. Trimming removed 0 bases from V and 2 bases from J, with 9 bases in between. The CDR3 covers 15 residues. The germline gives CDR1 LNHDA, CDR2 SQIVND (reference sequence). CDR3 amino acids: CASSIDLGDTDTQYF. The DNA of the CDR3 is TGTGCCAGTAGTATAGATCTTGGAGACACAGATACGCAGTATTTT.

V and J are TRBV29-1 and TRBJ2-5; 11 bases match TRBD2. This CDR3 has 15 residues. The V and J ends lost 7 bases and 4 bases, in that order; junction bases with no gene match: 11. Germline V gene data show CDR1 as SQVTM and CDR2 as ANQGSEA. CDR3 amino acids: CSGLLAGGPRETQYF. The CDR3 DNA reads as TGCAGCGGTCTCTTAGCGGGGGGGCCGAGAGAGACCCAGTACTTC.

This clone was counted a single time. The chain carries TRBV19 and TRBJ1-1; D ambiguous. CDR1 and CDR2 (germline): LNHDA, SQIVND (reference sequence). The ends were cut back, 0 bases at V and 1 base at J, with 9 bases in the middle. The CDR3 has 15 amino acids. CDR3 sequence (DNA): TGTGCCAGTAGTATAGACCCAGGATCGAACACTGAAGCTTTCTTT. Translated, it gives CASSIDPGSNTEAFF.

This clone was seen more than once but under ten times. The chain joins TRBV5-5 to TRBJ1-5, with D unclear. This CDR3 has 14 residues. V was cut by 4 bases and J by 7 bases, with 15 bases left in between. Germline CDR1 reads SGHKS; CDR2 reads YYEKEE (reference sequence). The chain's CDR3 is CASSLGREQQPQHF. CDR3 nucleotide sequence: TGTGCCAGCAGCCTCGGGAGGGAACAGCAGCCCCAGCATTTT.

This clone has just a few counts. The chain couples TRBV6-1 to TRBJ1-1; D unclear. This CDR3 region has 15 residues. Germline V lookup: CDR1 MNHNS, CDR2 SASEGT. The V and J ends lost 2 bases and 0 bases respectively, with 10 bases between them. The DNA of the CDR3 is TGTGCCAGCAGTGAACCTGGCAGATTGAACACTGAAGCTTTCTTT. Translation gives CASSEPGRLNTEAFF.

In its sample, this clone was seen a few times. This chain's CDR3 is CASNREGQPQHF. The CDR3 DNA reads as TGTGCCAGCAATAGGGAGGGCCAGCCCCAGCATTTT. The V call is TRBV6-6, the J call TRBJ1-5, with D uncertain. Trimming took 7 bases from V and 7 from J, leaving 11 bases between them. CDR3 length equals 12 residues. CDR1 is MNHNY and CDR2 is SVGAGI in the germline V gene (reference sequence).

This chain links TRBV10-3 with TRBJ2-5, with TRBD2 as a possible D gene (6 bases). V lost 10 bases and J 11 bases, leaving 17 bases between the germline ends. This CDR3 has 11 amino acids. Looked up from germline, CDR1 is ENHRY and CDR2 is SYGVKD. The CDR3 coding sequence is TGTGCCACAGGGCAGACTCGGGAGCAGTACTTC. Protein product: CATGQTREQYF.

The V gene is TRBV15, the J gene TRBJ2-5; D is unresolved. The CDR3 consists of 13 residues. Trimming cost V 0 bases and J 7 bases, with 9 bases left between them. Germline V lookup: CDR1 LNHNV, CDR2 YYDKDF (reference sequence). CDR3 DNA: TGTGCCACCAGCAGAGATCTCGAGGCGACCCAGTACTTC. This translates into CATSRDLEATQYF.

This chain links TRBV28 with TRBJ2-7, with a tentative D call TRBD1 (5 bases). Trimming took 5 bases from V and 3 from J, leaving 14 bases between them. This CDR3 has 14 amino acids. In germline, CDR1 is MDHEN, CDR2 SYDVKM. The CDR3 DNA sequence: TGTGCCAGCAGTGTCTTAGGGGCTAACTACGAGCAGTACTTC. It specifies CASSVLGANYEQYF.

The chain combines TRBV19 with TRBJ2-7; 13 positions match TRBD2. Germline V gene sequence: CDR1 LNHDA, CDR2 SQIVND (reference sequence). V dropped 4 bases and J dropped 0; count of bases not matched to a gene: 3. There are 16 residues in the CDR3. CDR3: CASSNGLAGASYEQYF. The CDR3 DNA follows: TGTGCCAGTAGTAACGGACTAGCGGGAGCCTCCTACGAGCAGTACTTC.

This clone was recorded only once. The rearrangement joins TRBV15 to TRBJ2-2, with 9 bases aligning to TRBD1. V was pared by 1 base and J by 3 bases, with 3 bases of the junction left unmatched. Germline V gene sequence: CDR1 LNHNV, CDR2 YYDKDF (reference sequence). CDR3 length: 16 amino acids. The CDR3 coding sequence is TGTGCCACCAGCAGAGGGGGGGACAGGGACACCGGGGAGCTGTTTTTT. Residues: CATSRGGDRDTGELFF.

The V call is TRBV5-1, the J call TRBJ1-1; the match to TRBD1 covers 8 bases. CDR1 is SGHRS and CDR2 is YFSETQ in the germline V gene. The length of the CDR3 is 15 residues. V lost 1 base and J lost 1; bases outside the gene matches: 3. The CDR3 sequence: CASSLTGQGNTEAFF. CDR3 DNA sequence: TGCGCCAGCAGCTTGACAGGACAGGGGAACACTGAAGCTTTCTTT.

The V call is TRBV7-9, the J call TRBJ2-7, with TRBD2 matching over 7 bases. This CDR3 comprises 14 residues. Per the germline V gene, CDR1 is SEHNR and CDR2 is FQNEAQ (reference sequence). V trimming: 5 bases; J trimming: 3 bases; junction bases outside the gene matches: 7. As DNA, the CDR3 is TGTGCCAGCAGCCCAGACGGGGGGTTCTACGAGCAGTACTTC. This sequence encodes CASSPDGGFYEQYF.

This chain links TRBV2 with TRBJ1-3, with D maybe TRBD1 (6 bases). Deletions cut 6 bases from V and 4 bases from J, with 16 bases between. CDR1 and CDR2 from the germline V gene are SNHLY and FYNNEI. The CDR3 is made up of 15 amino acids. This chain's CDR3 is CASRANAQGGNTIYF. CDR3 in DNA: TGTGCCAGCAGAGCCAACGCACAGGGCGGAAACACCATATATTTT.

The V call is TRBV7-7, the J call TRBJ2-1; TRBD2 matches 10 bases. Germline CDR1 is SSHAT and CDR2 is FNYEAQ (reference sequence). The trim removed 0 bases at V and 0 bases at J, leaving 2 bases unmatched. This CDR3 has 17 amino acids. CDR3 sequence reads: CASSLAASGSSYNEQFF. DNA for the CDR3: TGTGCCAGCAGCTTAGCTGCTAGCGGGAGCTCCTACAATGAGCAGTTCTTC. Complete variable domain (other parts from reference TRBV7-7 and TRBJ2-1): GAGVSQSPRYKVTKRGQDVTLRCDPISSHATLYWYQQALGQGPEFLTYFNYEAQPDKSGLPSDRFSAERPEGSISTLTIQRTEQRDSAMYRCASSLAASGSSYNEQFFGPGTRLTVL.

The rearrangement uses TRBV2 and TRBJ2-2; 7 positions agree with TRBD1. Per germline, CDR1 SNHLY and CDR2 FYNNEI. This CDR3 has 14 residues. J was trimmed by 0 bases and V by 8 bases; bases with no gene match: 3. In DNA form, the CDR3 reads TGTGCCAGCCGCGACAGGGCGAACACCGGGGAGCTGTTTTTT. It translates to CASRDRANTGELFF. The full variable domain, with the rest looked up from reference TRBV2 and TRBJ2-2, is EPEVTQTPSHQVTQMGQEVILRCVPISNHLYFYWYRQILGQKVEFLVSFYNNEISEKSEIFDDQFSVERPDGSNFTLKIRSTKLEDSAMYFCASRDRANTGELFFGEGSRLTVL.

The count of this clone is one. The V gene is TRBV19, the J gene TRBJ1-5; no clear D gene. V lost 0 bases, J lost 4 bases, and 10 bases lay in between. The CDR3 is 15 residues long. Germline values: CDR1 LNHDA, CDR2 SQIVND (reference sequence). DNA of the CDR3: TGTGCCAGTAGTATAGACGCGGCGGGTAATCAGCCCCAGCATTTT. As protein: CASSIDAAGNQPQHF.

This chain joins TRBV28 and TRBJ2-7, with 7 bases that match TRBD2. The V and J ends lost 10 bases and 7 bases, in that order; junction bases with no gene match: 19. In germline, CDR1 is MDHEN, CDR2 SYDVKM. The CDR3 consists of 15 residues. The CDR3 nucleotides are TGTGCCACCGACTCGGGGGGAGGTCGGGGTCTTGAGCAGTACTTC. This codes for CATDSGGGRGLEQYF.

This clone was counted only a few times. The chain joins TRBV5-6 to TRBJ1-1, with D hard to call. V was clipped by 1 base and J by 5 bases, with 3 bases between them. The germline V gene encodes CDR1 SGHDT and CDR2 YYEEEE. This CDR3 spans 11 amino acids. The CDR3 sequence: CASSLRTEAFF. CDR3 bases: TGTGCCAGCAGCTTGCGGACTGAAGCTTTCTTT.

CDR3 sequence reads: CASSGGSGGETQYF. Written as DNA, the CDR3 is TGTGCCAGCAGTGGTGGGTCGGGAGGGGAGACCCAGTACTTC. V usage is TRBV28 and J usage is TRBJ2-5; 8 nucleotides match TRBD2. Germline V gives CDR1 MDHEN, CDR2 SYDVKM. CDR3 length equals 14 residues. The junction had 7 bases not matched to a gene; V was cut back by 5 bases and J by 5 bases.

The CDR3 loop reads CASSWTGTTYLGYTF. CDR3 nucleotide sequence: TGTGCCAGCAGTTGGACAGGGACCACCTATTTAGGCTACACCTTC. This chain joins TRBV6-5 and TRBJ1-2, with 8 bases lining up with TRBD1. V shed 4 bases and J 8 bases; nucleotides not matched to a gene: 12. The CDR3 has 15 residues. Germline V gives CDR1 MNHEY, CDR2 SVGAGI.

This chain links TRBV27 with TRBJ1-1, with a possible D match to TRBD1 (5 bases). Germline CDR1 is MNHEY and CDR2 is SMNVEV (reference sequence). CDR3 length: 15 amino acids. V lost 3 bases and J lost 11, with 22 bases in between. Here the CDR3 reads CASSFNAGSISVAFF. The CDR3 region has the DNA TGTGCCAGCAGTTTTAATGCAGGGTCGATTTCGGTGGCTTTCTTT.

The chain has TRBV28 and TRBJ1-3; no clear D. Germline values: CDR1 MDHEN, CDR2 SYDVKM. CDR3 size: 13 residues. The ends were cut back, 10 bases at V and 0 bases at J, with 10 bases in the middle. CDR3 bases: TGTGCCACCATAGACACCTCTGGAAACACCATATATTTT. It encodes CATIDTSGNTIYF.

The J gene is TRBJ2-1, the V gene TRBV2; TRBD2 aligns across 13 bases. With 2 bases clipped from V and 8 bases from J, the junction kept 3 bases outside the gene matches. The V gene's germline CDR1 is SNHLY and CDR2 FYNNEI. The CDR3 loop spans 15 amino acids. CDR3 DNA: TGTGCCAGCAGTGAAACTAGCGGGGGGGCTTATGAGCAGTTCTTC. It is translated as CASSETSGGAYEQFF. The full variable domain, completed using reference TRBV2 and TRBJ2-1, is EPEVTQTPSHQVTQMGQEVILRCVPISNHLYFYWYRQILGQKVEFLVSFYNNEISEKSEIFDDQFSVERPDGSNFTLKIRSTKLEDSAMYFCASSETSGGAYEQFFGPGTRLTVL.

The V call is TRBV5-8, the J call TRBJ1-1, with 12 nucleotides matching TRBD1. V shed 5 bases and J 6 bases; nucleotides not matched to a gene: 14. This CDR3 spans 17 amino acids. CDR1 and CDR2 from the germline V gene are SGHTS and YDEGEE. Here the CDR3 DNA reads TGTGCCAGCAGTCCTGGGACAGGGGGCGGTGCGAGTGCTGAAGCTTTCTTT. Translating it yields CASSPGTGGGASAEAFF.

In this sample, this clone turned up once. The rearrangement links TRBV2 to TRBJ1-5, with D tentatively TRBD1 (5 bases). Trimming shortened V by 8 bases and J by 7 bases, and 12 bases separated the two germline ends. Germline CDR1 and CDR2: SNHLY and FYNNEI. The CDR3 runs to 12 residues. The CDR3 DNA reads TGTGCCAGCTGCAGGGAGGGGCAGCCCCAGCATTTT. It encodes CASCREGQPQHF.

This chain joins TRBV6-5 and TRBJ1-2; unclear D gene. V was clipped by 0 bases and J by 5 bases, with 13 bases between them. In germline, CDR1 is MNHEY, CDR2 SVGAGI. This CDR3 is built from 15 residues. In nucleotides, the CDR3 is TGTGCCAGCAGTTACTCGAGGGCGGAACAATATGGCTACACCTTC. Translated, it gives CASSYSRAEQYGYTF.

The rearrangement uses TRBV7-8 and TRBJ2-1; 9 bases align to TRBD2. Per germline, CDR1 SGHVS and CDR2 FQNEAQ. The CDR3 extends over 19 amino acids. The V gene end was trimmed by 5 bases and the J gene end by 5 bases; junction bases not matched to a gene: 19. The CDR3 is CASSERPRAGASGNNEQFF. CDR3 coding DNA: TGTGCCAGCAGCGAGCGACCCAGGGCCGGCGCTAGCGGGAACAATGAGCAGTTCTTC.